The rows below give T cell receptor beta chains drawn from one sample of a study of blood T cell repertoires in COVID-19. TCRdb keeps only in-frame clones here, not all; method: immunoSEQ multiplex PCR. The table has around 500,000 clones, approximately 86% seen once; the top ten hold 6.5% to 9.5%. The specimen was PBMCs or T cells enriched from blood (not recorded which). Receptors originate from an older woman who had recovered from COVID-19. Both conserved end residues are trimmed from each CDR3. A clone size is listed for some rows: how often the clone was seen (once, few, many), or a class if it is expanded.

clone_size: .; v_call: TRBV5-6; cdr3_length: 13; j_call: TRBJ1-2; cdr3_aa: ASSLTGVPRYGYT
clone_size: .; v_call: TRBV5-1; cdr3_length: 18; j_call: TRBJ2-1; cdr3_aa: ASSLPPWTGHLRLEDEQF
clone_size: .; v_call: TRBV6-6; cdr3_length: 14; j_call: TRBJ2-3; cdr3_aa: ASSRLAGSSTDTQY
clone_size: .; v_call: TRBV3-1/TRBV3-2; cdr3_length: 11; j_call: TRBJ1-1; cdr3_aa: ASSLLGGTEAF
clone_size: once; v_call: TRBV6-2/TRBV6-3; cdr3_length: 13; j_call: TRBJ1-2; cdr3_aa: ASSYPKGQNYGYT
clone_size: .; v_call: TRBV24-1; cdr3_length: 14; j_call: TRBJ2-1; cdr3_aa: ATSDPGGSSYNEQF
clone_size: .; v_call: TRBV27; cdr3_length: 13; j_call: TRBJ2-2; cdr3_aa: ASSSTSGGTGELF
clone_size: .; v_call: TRBV7-6; cdr3_length: 12; j_call: TRBJ1-1; cdr3_aa: ASSPGRGGTEAF
clone_size: .; v_call: TRBV5-4; cdr3_length: 12; j_call: TRBJ1-2; cdr3_aa: ASSLGREDYGYT
clone_size: .; v_call: TRBV11-2; cdr3_length: 13; j_call: TRBJ1-3; cdr3_aa: ASRVAGASGNTIY
clone_size: .; v_call: TRBV6-1; cdr3_length: 12; j_call: TRBJ2-2; cdr3_aa: ASIELAPTGELF
clone_size: .; v_call: TRBV9; cdr3_length: 14; j_call: TRBJ1-3; cdr3_aa: ASSVGGHGTGNTIY
clone_size: .; v_call: TRBV5-1; cdr3_length: 13; j_call: TRBJ2-1; cdr3_aa: ASSLRQGGYNEQF
clone_size: .; v_call: TRBV19; cdr3_length: 13; j_call: TRBJ2-1; cdr3_aa: ASSIVGAPYNEQF
clone_size: .; v_call: TRBV5-1; cdr3_length: 12; j_call: TRBJ2-3; cdr3_aa: ASSLGASTDTQY
clone_size: .; v_call: TRBV19; cdr3_length: 11; j_call: TRBJ1-2; cdr3_aa: ASGQGDSYGYT
clone_size: .; v_call: TRBV5-1; cdr3_length: 12; j_call: TRBJ2-1; cdr3_aa: ASAPGGRYNEQF
clone_size: .; v_call: TRBV9; cdr3_length: 11; j_call: TRBJ2-2; cdr3_aa: ASSVSTERELF